Included here is one TCR beta chain sequence, with context. One end of the junction fails to match germline, which may point to a read error. CDR1 and CDR2 from the germline V gene are MNHNS and SASEGT. The CDR3 spans 10 residues. The data were taken from a study of CD4 and CD8 cells across lung adenocarcinoma regions. TCRdb reprocessed the PCR reads via MiXCR and lists one record per CDR3 protein. The table lists about 3,500 distinct CDR3 sequences, 55% to 70% of them singletons, with 15% to 20% in the top ten. Samples came from patients with localized non-small cell lung adenocarcinoma. The TCR originated in a female donor with lung adenocarcinoma. The CD4 and CD8 labels of this study may be unreliable. The chain is built from TRBV6-1 and TRBJ2-1; D not resolved. Sequencing was done on a sample of CD4+ T cells from the margin of a lung tumor. DNA of the CDR3: TGTGCCAGCAGGACCAATGAGCAGTTTTTC. Its protein is CASRTNEQFF.